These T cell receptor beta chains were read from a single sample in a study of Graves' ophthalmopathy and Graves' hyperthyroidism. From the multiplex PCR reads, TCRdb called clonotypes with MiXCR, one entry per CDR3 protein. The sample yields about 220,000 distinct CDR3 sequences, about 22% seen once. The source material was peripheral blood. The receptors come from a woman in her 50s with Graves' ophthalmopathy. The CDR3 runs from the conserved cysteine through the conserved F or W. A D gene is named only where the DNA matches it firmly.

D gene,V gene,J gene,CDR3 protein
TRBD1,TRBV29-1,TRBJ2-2,CSVEGATGGAGGELFF
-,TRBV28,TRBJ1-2,CASSFFTGTIRGYTF
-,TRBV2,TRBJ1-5,CASSVGDQPQHF
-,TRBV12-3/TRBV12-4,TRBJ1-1,CASSPSLKNTEAFF
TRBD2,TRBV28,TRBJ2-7,CASSLQGLAAYEQYF
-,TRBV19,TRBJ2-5,CATSRNQETQYF
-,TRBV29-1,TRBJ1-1,CSIRDGQF
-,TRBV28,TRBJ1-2,CASSLRQYGYTF
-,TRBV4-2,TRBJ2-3,CASSQDSGGDTDTQYF
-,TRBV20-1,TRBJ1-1,CSVSLIRGQNTEAFF
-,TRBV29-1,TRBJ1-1,CSASGKMVFTEAFF
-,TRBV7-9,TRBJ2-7,CASSLMKFSEQYF
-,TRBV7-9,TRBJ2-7,CASSLAALGEQYF
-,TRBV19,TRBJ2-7,CASSRDGSTTYEQYF
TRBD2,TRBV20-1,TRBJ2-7,CSARDRQRVAGYYEQYF
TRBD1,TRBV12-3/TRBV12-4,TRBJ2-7,CASRGQGSSYEQYF
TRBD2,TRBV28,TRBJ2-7,CASTVYGASGGSPSEQYF
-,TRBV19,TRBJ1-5,CASSIDRGQPQHF
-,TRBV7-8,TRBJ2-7,CASSDIRGEQYF
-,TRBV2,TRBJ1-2,CASHRVVGGYTF
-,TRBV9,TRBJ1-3,CASSVVGSGNTIYF
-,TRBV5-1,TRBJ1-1,CASTLGGTEAFF